This T cell receptor (beta chain) was captured by sequencing in a study of regulatory T cells in long-lasting Graves disease. Noted time point: persistent/refractory GD, antithyroid drugs over 5 years with positive TRAb. Construction of the TCR library relied on RNA isolated from PBMCs. Per germline, CDR1 SQVTM and CDR2 ANQGSEA. Losses at the gene ends were 6 bases for V and 3 bases for J; bases not matched to a gene: 4. The CDR3 is made up of 13 amino acids. This clonotype was counted a few times. Arm-PCR of CDR3 regions with iRepertoire HTBI primers generated TCR beta libraries. TCRdb ran MiXCR on the multiplex PCR reads and lists one entry per CDR3 protein. The data contain more than 350,000 distinct CDR3 sequences, 21% of them singletons.

The chain employs TRBV29-1 and TRBJ2-1, with 8 bases lining up with TRBD2. This clonotype was obtained from a female donor with Graves disease. The specimen comprised peripheral blood mononuclear cells (PBMCs), sampled when the disease was refractory, from a patient treated with antithyroid drugs. CDR3 coding DNA: TGCAGCGTCCTACTAGCGGTCTACAATGAGCAGTTCTTC. Encoded protein: CSVLLAVYNEQFF.